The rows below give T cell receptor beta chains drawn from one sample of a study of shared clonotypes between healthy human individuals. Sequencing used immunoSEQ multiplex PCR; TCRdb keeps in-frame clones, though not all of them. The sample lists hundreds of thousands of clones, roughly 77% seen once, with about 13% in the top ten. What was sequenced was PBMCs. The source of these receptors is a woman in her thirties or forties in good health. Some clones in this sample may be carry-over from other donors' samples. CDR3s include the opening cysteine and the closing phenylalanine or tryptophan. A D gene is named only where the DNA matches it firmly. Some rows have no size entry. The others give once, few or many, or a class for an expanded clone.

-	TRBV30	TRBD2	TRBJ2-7	TGTGCCTGGAGTGTAATAGCGGGAGGCTACGAGCAGTACTTC	CAWSVIAGGYEQYF
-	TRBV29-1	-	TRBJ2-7	TGCAGCGTTGTAAACGGCTACTACGAGCAGTACTTC	CSVVNGYYEQYF
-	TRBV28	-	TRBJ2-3	TGTGCCAGTCGGAGCAGCACAGATACGCAGTATTTT	CASRSSTDTQYF
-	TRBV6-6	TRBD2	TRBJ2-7	TGTGCCAGCAGGGTGGGAGGGAGGGAGGAGCAGTACTTC	CASRVGGREEQYF
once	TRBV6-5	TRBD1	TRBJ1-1	TGTGCCAGCAGTTACTCGCGACAGGGGGACACTGAAGCTTTCTTT	CASSYSRQGDTEAFF
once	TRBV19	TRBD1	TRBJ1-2	TGTGCCAGTAAACCGACAGGGGCTGGCTATGGCTACACCTTC	CASKPTGAGYGYTF
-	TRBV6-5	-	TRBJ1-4	TGTGCCAGCAGTTACTCGGGGACCCAAGGAGAAAAACTGTTTTTT	CASSYSGTQGEKLFF
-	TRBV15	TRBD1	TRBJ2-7	TGTGCCACCAGCAGAGGACAGGGAGCCTACGAGCAGTACTTC	CATSRGQGAYEQYF
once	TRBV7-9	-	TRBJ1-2	TGTGCCAGCAGCGCAACCGGGACAAGACTAATTCCTAACTATGGCTACACCTTC	CASSATGTRLIPNYGYTF
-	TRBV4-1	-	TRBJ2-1	TGCGCCAGCAGCGCGACTAGGATGGCGGATCGGCAGTTCTTC	CASSATRMADRQFF
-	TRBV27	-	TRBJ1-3	TGTGCCAGCAGCTTCTCGGGGAGCTCTGGAAACACCATATATTTT	CASSFSGSSGNTIYF
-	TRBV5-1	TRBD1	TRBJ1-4	TGCGCCAGCAGCACCGGACAGGGCGATGAAAAACTGTTTTTT	CASSTGQGDEKLFF
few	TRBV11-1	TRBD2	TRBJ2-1	TGTGCCAGCAGCTTAGACGGCGGGGGGAAGAATGAGCAGTTCTTC	CASSLDGGGKNEQFF
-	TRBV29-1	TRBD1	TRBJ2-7	TGCAGCGTTGAGGGGGACAGGGGCATCGACGAGCAGTACTTC	CSVEGDRGIDEQYF
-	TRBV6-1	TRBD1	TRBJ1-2	TGTGCCAGCAGTGAAGGGTCGACAGGGGTGGATGGCTACACCTTC	CASSEGSTGVDGYTF
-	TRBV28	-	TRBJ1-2	TGTGCCAGCAGTTTGGGCCAGCCGGGGGCTAACTATGGCTACACCTTC	CASSLGQPGANYGYTF
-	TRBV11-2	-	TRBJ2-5	TGTGCCAGCAGCTTAAGGTGGAACCAAGAGACCCAGTACTTC	CASSLRWNQETQYF
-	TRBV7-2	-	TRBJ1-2	TGTGCCAGCAGCTTAGAGGGTTGGAGGAGTAACTATGGCTACACCTTC	CASSLEGWRSNYGYTF
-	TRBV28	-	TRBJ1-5	TGTGCCAGCAGTTTATGGGCGGGGGGTCCGGGGCAGCCCCAGCATTTT	CASSLWAGGPGQPQHF
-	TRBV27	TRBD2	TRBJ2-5	TGTGCCAGCAGTGCCCGGGAGGGAGAGACCCAGTACTTC	CASSAREGETQYF
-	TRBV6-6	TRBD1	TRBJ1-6	TGTGCCAGCAGGGGACAGGGGAATTCACCCCTCCACTTT	CASRGQGNSPLHF
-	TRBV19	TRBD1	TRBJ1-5	TGTGCCACCCAACAGGGGGCATGGCAGCCCCAGCATTTT	CATQQGAWQPQHF
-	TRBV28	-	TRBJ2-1	TGTGCCAGCAGTTTCTTCCCGGGGATTGGGTCCTACAATGAGCAGTTCTTC	CASSFFPGIGSYNEQFF
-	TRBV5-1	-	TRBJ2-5	TGCGCCAGCAGCTTGGGGCATCGGGAGACCCAGTACTTC	CASSLGHRETQYF
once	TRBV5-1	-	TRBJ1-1	TGCGCCAGCAGCTTGTGGGCGGACCGTGAAGCTTTCTTT	CASSLWADREAFF
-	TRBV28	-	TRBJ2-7	TGTGCCAGCAGGGACGGAATCTACGAGCAGTACTTC	CASRDGIYEQYF